The TCR beta chain under discussion was sequenced for a study of T cell responses to AZD1222 COVID-19 vaccine. Study results and caveats: Without day 14 samples, only post-peak T cell repertoires were studied. Spike-spanning, vaccine-associated CD4 TCRs were dominant at 160-218 and 743-854. It should be noted that donors were predominantly white British and more often female, and clonal diversity was possibly underestimated.

The CDR3 consists of 14 residues. CDR1 and CDR2 from the germline V gene are KGHSH and LQKENI. Trimming removed 0 bases from V and 2 bases from J, with 7 bases in between. Comments on this clone: No antigen is known for it.

Some clones are missing from TCRdb's copy, which holds only in-frame ones; the method was immunoSEQ multiplex PCR. Counted here are about 140,000 clones, less than 95% occurring once; the ten biggest clones make up 7.5%. The sample in question was peripheral blood, obtained 28 days after the second dose of the MenACWY control vaccine. This chain joins TRBV18 and TRBJ1-1; D gene unclear. The sequence derives from an adult who received the MenACWY meningococcal vaccine as a control. CDR3 region: CASSPPSSNTEAFF. The DNA for the CDR3 is TGTGCCAGCTCACCACCCAGTTCCAACACTGAAGCTTTCTTT.